This is a list of T cell receptor beta chains from one sample in a study of shared clonotypes between healthy human individuals. The data were produced by immunoSEQ multiplex PCR, yet TCRdb's version contains in-frame clones alone and is incomplete. The sample holds about 380,000 clones, around 96% seen once. The sequencing input was memory CD8+ T cells sorted from blood. The receptors derive from a man younger than 40 in good health. CDR3s include the opening cysteine and the closing phenylalanine or tryptophan. D genes are given only for firm matches.

length,V,D,CDR3
16,TRBV30,TRBD1,CAWSVPKGAVTGELFF
15,TRBV6-5,TRBD2,CASSRSGSSYNEQFF
14,TRBV19,NA,CASSRGGGTDTQYF
10,TRBV29-1,NA,CSVVGVEQFF
15,TRBV2,NA,CASSNRPGPKNIQYF
16,TRBV6-5,TRBD1,CASSYSIGDRGTEAFF
16,TRBV18,TRBD2,CASSPPGTSYFYEQYF
15,TRBV28,NA,CASSLRQGGGYGYTF
15,TRBV19,TRBD1,CASSIQGQGGQPQHF
17,TRBV4-2,TRBD2,CASSQGPAGVGADTQYF
11,TRBV7-3,NA,CASSFLGGYTF
15,TRBV6-1,NA,CASSGQSYSNQPQHF
16,TRBV4-1,TRBD1,CASSQDRAGGNQPQHF
13,TRBV6-5,NA,CASSYIGLGEQFF